A selection of T cell receptor beta chains follows, all from one sample in a study of T cells in Graves' hyperthyroidism and ophthalmopathy. TCRdb reanalysed the multiplex PCR reads using MiXCR and keeps one entry per CDR3 protein. The sample consists of about 410,000 distinct CDR3 sequences, about 14% of them appearing once. Material: blood. Every receptor here comes from a woman in her 30s with Graves' ophthalmopathy. CDR3s include the opening cysteine and the closing phenylalanine or tryptophan. Each record gives: V gene, clone size, D gene, J gene, CDR3 protein, CDR3 DNA. A D gene is named only where the DNA matches it firmly. Size tells how often a clone was seen (once, few, many) or the class of an expanded clone, and some rows leave it out.

TRBV29-1	many	NA	TRBJ1-1	CSVSADGYTEAFF	TGCAGCGTTTCGGCAGATGGATACACTGAAGCTTTCTTT
TRBV7-9	many	NA	TRBJ2-1	CASSFVTTKEEQFF	TGTGCCAGCAGCTTTGTAACTACTAAAGAAGAGCAGTTCTTC
TRBV3-1	many	TRBD2	TRBJ2-2	CASSRGLAGGQHGELFF	TGTGCCAGCAGCCGCGGCCTAGCGGGGGGGCAGCACGGGGAGCTGTTTTTT
TRBV2	many	TRBD1	TRBJ1-6	CASKWDRDNSPLHF	TGTGCCAGCAAGTGGGACAGGGATAATTCACCCCTCCACTTT
TRBV7-6	many	NA	TRBJ1-5	CASSLATGDSNQPQHF	TGTGCCAGCAGCTTGGCGACAGGAGATAGCAATCAGCCCCAGCATTTT
TRBV20-1	many	TRBD2	TRBJ2-3	CSAPAQGLAGNTDTQYF	TGCAGTGCTCCGGCACAGGGACTAGCGGGGAACACAGATACGCAGTATTTT
TRBV27	many	NA	TRBJ2-1	CASSLPRQGRENEQFF	TGTGCCAGCAGTTTACCCCGACAGGGCCGGGAGAATGAGCAGTTCTTC
TRBV28	many	TRBD2	TRBJ2-1	CASSLPSGGVNEQFF	TGTGCCAGCAGTCTCCCCTCGGGGGGAGTAAATGAGCAGTTCTTC
TRBV28	many	TRBD1	TRBJ1-6	CASRHGQGINSPLHF	TGTGCCAGCAGACACGGACAGGGGATTAATTCACCCCTCCACTTT
TRBV3-1	many	NA	TRBJ2-3	CASSQIRSGPDTQYF	TGTGCCAGCAGCCAAATCCGGTCAGGCCCAGATACGCAGTATTTT
TRBV6-2/TRBV6-3	few	NA	TRBJ2-6	CASHYDPGNSGANVLTF	TGTGCCAGTCACTATGACCCGGGGAACTCTGGGGCCAACGTCCTGACTTTC
TRBV29-1	many	TRBD1	TRBJ2-7	CSVGSRDRGLQAAYEQYF	TGCAGCGTTGGGTCCCGGGACAGGGGCCTCCAAGCAGCCTACGAGCAGTACTTC
TRBV4-1	many	TRBD1	TRBJ2-7	CASSQGTGPPPYEQYF	TGCGCCAGCAGCCAGGGGACAGGGCCCCCCCCCTACGAGCAGTACTTC
TRBV6-4	few	NA	TRBJ1-4	CASSVGTKGKSTNEKLFF	TGTGCCAGCAGTGTGGGGACAAAGGGCAAGTCAACTAATGAAAAACTGTTTTTT
TRBV28	many	TRBD1	TRBJ2-4	CASSLDWDRKNIQYF	TGTGCCAGCAGTCTAGACTGGGACAGAAAAAACATTCAGTACTTC
TRBV4-2	few	TRBD2	TRBJ2-2	CASSQLAGVLNTGELFF	TGTGCCAGCAGCCAACTAGCGGGGGTGCTGAACACCGGGGAGCTGTTTTTT
TRBV7-8	many	NA	TRBJ1-5	CASSFRAGGNQPQHF	TGTGCCAGCAGCTTCAGAGCGGGAGGCAATCAGCCCCAGCATTTT
TRBV7-8	many	TRBD1	TRBJ2-7	CASSLASDRGHEQYF	TGTGCCAGCAGCTTAGCCTCGGACAGGGGACACGAGCAGTACTTC
TRBV5-1	NA	NA	TRBJ1-1	CASSLETAHFTEAFF	TGCGCCAGCAGCTTGGAGACAGCGCATTTCACTGAAGCTTTCTTT
TRBV28	many	NA	TRBJ1-2	CASSAYMGYTF	TGTGCCAGCAGTGCTTACATGGGCTACACCTTC
TRBV20-1	many	TRBD2	TRBJ2-1	CSARAGGSYNEQFF	TGCAGTGCTAGAGCGGGGGGCTCCTACAATGAGCAGTTCTTC
TRBV11-2	many	NA	TRBJ1-4	CASSLGSLWHANEKLFF	TGTGCCAGCAGCTTAGGGAGTTTGTGGCATGCTAATGAAAAACTGTTTTTT
TRBV15	NA	NA	TRBJ1-6	CATSRPDFRVGNSPLHF	TGTGCCACCAGCAGACCCGACTTCAGGGTTGGCAATTCACCCCTCCACTTT
TRBV15	NA	NA	TRBJ1-5	CATSRRTDHQPQHF	TGTGCCACCAGCAGGCGGACAGATCATCAGCCCCAGCATTTT
TRBV10-3	many	NA	TRBJ2-5	CAISEKETQYF	TGTGCCATCAGTGAGAAGGAGACCCAGTACTTC
TRBV28	many	TRBD2	TRBJ2-3	CASSSLGQGLAGGQDTQYF	TGTGCCAGCAGTTCCCTAGGACAGGGGCTAGCGGGGGGCCAAGATACGCAGTATTTT
TRBV28	many	NA	TRBJ1-2	CASGINYGYTF	TGTGCCAGCGGAATTAACTATGGCTACACCTTC
TRBV12-3/TRBV12-4	NA	TRBD2	TRBJ2-1	CASVQLAGPINEQFF	TGTGCCAGCGTCCAACTAGCGGGGCCTATCAATGAGCAGTTCTTC
TRBV13	many	NA	TRBJ2-5	CASSSSPGRSQETQYF	TGTGCCAGCAGCTCAAGCCCTGGACGGTCACAAGAGACCCAGTACTTC
TRBV2	NA	TRBD2	TRBJ2-5	CASSVPGLADQETQYF	TGTGCCAGCAGTGTCCCCGGACTAGCGGATCAAGAGACCCAGTACTTC
TRBV28	many	NA	TRBJ1-1	CASSLVSGNPNTEAFF	TGTGCCAGCAGTTTAGTGTCAGGGAACCCGAACACTGAAGCTTTCTTT
TRBV27	many	NA	TRBJ1-1	CASSGVQAMNTEAFF	TGTGCCAGTTCAGGGGTACAGGCCATGAACACTGAAGCTTTCTTT
TRBV12-3/TRBV12-4	NA	NA	TRBJ1-2	CASSLNTDGYTF	TGTGCCAGCAGTCTCAACACCGATGGCTACACCTTC
TRBV5-1	many	TRBD2	TRBJ2-1	CASSLGLAGGNEQFF	TGCGCCAGCAGCTTGGGACTAGCGGGGGGAAATGAGCAGTTCTTC
TRBV20-1	many	TRBD1	TRBJ1-4	CSARGNRGNEKLFF	TGCAGTGCTAGGGGAAACAGGGGAAATGAAAAACTGTTTTTT
TRBV5-5	few	TRBD1	TRBJ1-6	CASSRTGTGVNSPLHF	TGTGCCAGCAGCCGCACCGGGACAGGGGTTAATTCACCCCTCCACTTT
TRBV19	NA	NA	TRBJ2-7	CASSLGAGSYEQYF	TGTGCCAGTAGTCTCGGAGCTGGGTCCTACGAGCAGTACTTC
TRBV4-1	NA	NA	TRBJ1-2	CASSQDGGVGGYTF	TGCGCCAGCAGCCAAGATGGGGGAGTTGGCGGCTACACCTTC
TRBV20-1	many	NA	TRBJ2-7	CSGSARDAYEQYF	TGCAGTGGATCGGCCAGAGACGCCTACGAGCAGTACTTC
TRBV6-6	few	NA	TRBJ1-6	CASSYSDRRSPLHF	TGTGCCAGCAGTTACTCCGACAGGCGATCACCCCTCCACTTT
TRBV12-3/TRBV12-4	many	NA	TRBJ1-5	CASSFWQLGLRPQHF	TGTGCCAGCAGTTTTTGGCAATTAGGACTCCGGCCCCAGCATTTT
TRBV7-9	many	NA	TRBJ2-3	CASSLRAKERTQQRYTDTQYF	TGTGCCAGCAGCTTAAGAGCAAAAGAGCGAACCCAGCAGAGGTACACAGATACGCAGTATTTT
TRBV11-2	many	TRBD1	TRBJ2-7	CASSLGILTGPRSSYEQYF	TGTGCCAGCAGCTTAGGCATACTGACAGGGCCGAGGAGCTCCTACGAGCAGTACTTC
TRBV5-6	once	NA	TRBJ2-4	CASNERRIKNIQYF	TGTGCCAGCAACGAAAGGAGGATCAAAAACATTCAGTACTTC